This T cell receptor (beta chain) came from a study of regulatory T cells in long-lasting Graves disease. Broader study findings: When disease was persistent, TRBV28, TRBJ1-2 and TRBJ2-5 were the favored segments.

Assembly of TCR beta libraries relied on iRepertoire HTBI primers together with Arm-PCR of CDR3 regions. Each CDR3 protein is one row after TCRdb ran MiXCR on the multiplex PCR reads. The sample includes about 530,000 distinct CDR3 sequences, around 15% seen only once; the top ten take 25%. The time point denotes: newly diagnosed GD, antithyroid drugs for less than 3 months. Construction of the TCR library relied on RNA isolated from PBMCs. Clinicians diagnosed Graves' disease using American Thyroid Association guidelines. This CDR3 is 15 amino acids long. The germline CDR1 and CDR2 sequences are MNHEY and SMNVEV (reference sequence). Trimming removed 2 bases from V and 2 bases from J, with 9 bases in between. This clonotype was recorded many times. The antigen is unknown. The same sample was also used in a study of T cells in Graves' hyperthyroidism and ophthalmopathy. As reported in that work: Patients with uncontrolled infections, other autoimmune diseases, pregnancy or lactation were excluded. Ophthalmopathy, which appeared later, was predicted by the model a median around 6.9 months before onset.

The receptor was derived from a woman aged 40 to 65 with Graves disease. The rearrangement joins TRBV27 to TRBJ2-2; perhaps TRBD1 as D (5 bases). The source material was peripheral blood mononuclear cells (PBMCs), sampled at new diagnosis, from a patient treated with antithyroid drugs. CDR3 protein: CASSLQGVNTGELFF. CDR3 nucleotide sequence: TGTGCCAGCAGTTTACAAGGGGTAAACACCGGGGAGCTGTTTTTT.